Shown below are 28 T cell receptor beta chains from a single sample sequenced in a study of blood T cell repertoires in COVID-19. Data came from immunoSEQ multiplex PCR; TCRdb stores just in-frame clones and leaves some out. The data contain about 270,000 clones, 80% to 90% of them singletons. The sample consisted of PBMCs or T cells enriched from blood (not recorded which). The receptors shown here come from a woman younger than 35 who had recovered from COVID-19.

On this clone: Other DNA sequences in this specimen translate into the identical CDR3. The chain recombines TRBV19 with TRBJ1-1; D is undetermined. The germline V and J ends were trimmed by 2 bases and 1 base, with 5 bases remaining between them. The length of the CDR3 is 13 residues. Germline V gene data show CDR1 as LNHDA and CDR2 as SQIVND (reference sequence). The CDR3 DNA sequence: TGTGCCAGTAGTATAAAGCGGAACACTGAAGCTTTCTTT. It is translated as CASSIKRNTEAFF.

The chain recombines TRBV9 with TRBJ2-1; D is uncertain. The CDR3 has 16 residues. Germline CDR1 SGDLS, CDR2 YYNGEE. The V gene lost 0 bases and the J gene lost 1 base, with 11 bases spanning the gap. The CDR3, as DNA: TGTGCCAGCAGCGTAGTTGGGTCCGGGTCCTACAATGAGCAGTTCTTC. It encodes CASSVVGSGSYNEQFF. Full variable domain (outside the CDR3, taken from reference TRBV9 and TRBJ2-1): DSGVTQTPKHLITATGQRVTLRCSPRSGDLSVYWYQQSLDQGLQFLIQYYNGEERAKGNILERFSAQQFPDLHSELNLSSLELGDSALYFCASSVVGSGSYNEQFFGPGTRLTVL.

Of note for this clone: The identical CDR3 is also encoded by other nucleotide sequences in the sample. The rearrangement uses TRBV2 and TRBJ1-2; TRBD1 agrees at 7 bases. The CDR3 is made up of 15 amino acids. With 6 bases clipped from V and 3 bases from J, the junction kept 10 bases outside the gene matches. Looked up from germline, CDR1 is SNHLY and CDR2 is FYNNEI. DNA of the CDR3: TGTGCCAGCAGAGGAGGGGACAGCACACACTATGGCTACACCTTC. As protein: CASRGGDSTHYGYTF.

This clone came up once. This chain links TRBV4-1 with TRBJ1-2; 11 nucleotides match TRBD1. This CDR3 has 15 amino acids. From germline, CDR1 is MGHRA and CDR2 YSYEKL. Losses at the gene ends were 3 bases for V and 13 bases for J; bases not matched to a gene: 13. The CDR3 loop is CASSHLSRDRGGATF. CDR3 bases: TGCGCCAGCAGCCATCTTTCCCGGGACAGGGGGGGTGCCACCTTC.

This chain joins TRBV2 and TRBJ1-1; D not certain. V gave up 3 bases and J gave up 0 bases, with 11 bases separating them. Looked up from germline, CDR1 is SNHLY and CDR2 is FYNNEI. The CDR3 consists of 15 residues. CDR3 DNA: TGTGCCAGCAGTGAGTCGAAAACGGTGAACACTGAAGCTTTCTTT. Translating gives CASSESKTVNTEAFF.

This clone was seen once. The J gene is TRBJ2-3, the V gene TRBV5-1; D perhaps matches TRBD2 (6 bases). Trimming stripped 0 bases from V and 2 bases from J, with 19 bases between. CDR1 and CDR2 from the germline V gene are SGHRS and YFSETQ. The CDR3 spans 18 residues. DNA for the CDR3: TGCGCCAGCAGCTTGGAGGGTTTTAGCGGACCTTTCACAGATACGCAGTATTTT. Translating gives CASSLEGFSGPFTDTQYF.

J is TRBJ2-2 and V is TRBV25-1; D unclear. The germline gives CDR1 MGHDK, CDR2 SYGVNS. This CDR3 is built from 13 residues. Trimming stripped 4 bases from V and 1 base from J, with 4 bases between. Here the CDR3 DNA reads TGTGCCAGCAGTGGCAGGAACACCGGGGAGCTGTTTTTT. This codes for CASSGRNTGELFF.

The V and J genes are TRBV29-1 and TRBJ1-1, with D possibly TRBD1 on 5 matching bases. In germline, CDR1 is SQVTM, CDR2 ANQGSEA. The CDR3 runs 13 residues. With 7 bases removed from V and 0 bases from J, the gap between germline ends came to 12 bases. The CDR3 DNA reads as TGCAGCGAAAACAGGCTACTGAACACTGAAGCTTTCTTT. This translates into CSENRLLNTEAFF.

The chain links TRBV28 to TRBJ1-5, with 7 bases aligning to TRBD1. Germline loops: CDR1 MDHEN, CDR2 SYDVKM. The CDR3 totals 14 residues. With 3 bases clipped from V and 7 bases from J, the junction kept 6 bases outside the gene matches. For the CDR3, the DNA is TGTGCCAGCAGTTTCCCTACAGGGGAACAGCCCCAGCATTTT. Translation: CASSFPTGEQPQHF.

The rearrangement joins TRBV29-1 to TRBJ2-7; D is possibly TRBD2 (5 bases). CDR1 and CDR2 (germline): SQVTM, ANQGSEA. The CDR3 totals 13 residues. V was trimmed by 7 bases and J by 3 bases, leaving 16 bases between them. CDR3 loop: CSALGGSGYEQYF. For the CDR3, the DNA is TGCAGCGCGTTGGGCGGGTCTGGCTACGAGCAGTACTTC.

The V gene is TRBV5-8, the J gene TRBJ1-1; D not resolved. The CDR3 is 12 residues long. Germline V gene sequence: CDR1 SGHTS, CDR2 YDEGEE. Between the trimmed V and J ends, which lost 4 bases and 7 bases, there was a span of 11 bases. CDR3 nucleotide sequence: TGTGCCAGCAGCCGGGCGGGGTTTGAAGCTTTCTTT. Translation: CASSRAGFEAFF.

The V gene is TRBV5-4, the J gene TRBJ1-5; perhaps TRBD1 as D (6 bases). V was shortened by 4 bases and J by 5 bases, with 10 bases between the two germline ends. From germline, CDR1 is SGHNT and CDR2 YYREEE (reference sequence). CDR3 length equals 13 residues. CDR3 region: CASSGGADQPQHF. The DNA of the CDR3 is TGTGCCAGCAGCGGGGGGGCCGATCAGCCCCAGCATTTT.

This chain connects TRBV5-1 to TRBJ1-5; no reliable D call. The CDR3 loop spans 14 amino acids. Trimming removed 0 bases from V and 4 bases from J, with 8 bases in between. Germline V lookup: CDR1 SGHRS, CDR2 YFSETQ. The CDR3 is CASSLAGRNQPQHF. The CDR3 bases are TGCGCCAGCAGCTTGGCCGGGAGAAATCAGCCCCAGCATTTT.

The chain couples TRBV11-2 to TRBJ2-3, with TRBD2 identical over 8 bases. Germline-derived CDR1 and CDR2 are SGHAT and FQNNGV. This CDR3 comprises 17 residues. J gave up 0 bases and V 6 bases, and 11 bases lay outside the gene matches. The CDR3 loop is CASSSKRGLPSTDTQYF. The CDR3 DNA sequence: TGTGCCAGCAGTTCGAAGCGGGGGCTACCTAGCACAGATACGCAGTATTTT.

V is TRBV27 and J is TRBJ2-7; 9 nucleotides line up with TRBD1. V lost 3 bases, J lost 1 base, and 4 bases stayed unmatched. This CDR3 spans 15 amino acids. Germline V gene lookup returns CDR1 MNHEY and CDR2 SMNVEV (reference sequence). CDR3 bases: TGTGCCAGCAGTTTCTCCGGGACAGGGTCCTACGAGCAGTACTTC. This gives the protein CASSFSGTGSYEQYF.

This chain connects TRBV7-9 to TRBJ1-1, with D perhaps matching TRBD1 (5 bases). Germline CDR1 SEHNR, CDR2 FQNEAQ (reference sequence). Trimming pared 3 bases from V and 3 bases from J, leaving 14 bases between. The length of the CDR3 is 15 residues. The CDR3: CASSFNRGGDTEAFF. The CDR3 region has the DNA TGTGCCAGCAGCTTCAATCGGGGAGGGGACACTGAAGCTTTCTTT.

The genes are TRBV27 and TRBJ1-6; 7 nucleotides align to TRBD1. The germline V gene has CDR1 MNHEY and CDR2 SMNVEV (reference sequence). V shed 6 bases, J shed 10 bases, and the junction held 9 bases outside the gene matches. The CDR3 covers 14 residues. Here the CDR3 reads CASSRPGQYSPLHF. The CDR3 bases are TGTGCCAGCAGCCGACCGGGACAGTACTCACCCCTCCACTTT.

The chain's CDR3 is CASSSLRGQVSELFF. Written as DNA, the CDR3 is TGTGCCAGCAGCTCCTTAAGAGGACAGGTTTCGGAGCTGTTTTTT. The gene calls are TRBV5-6 and TRBJ2-2; 7 bases align to TRBD1. V trimming: 3 bases; J trimming: 10 bases; junction bases outside the gene matches: 12. CDR1 SGHDT and CDR2 YYEEEE come from the germline V gene. The CDR3 is 15 residues long.

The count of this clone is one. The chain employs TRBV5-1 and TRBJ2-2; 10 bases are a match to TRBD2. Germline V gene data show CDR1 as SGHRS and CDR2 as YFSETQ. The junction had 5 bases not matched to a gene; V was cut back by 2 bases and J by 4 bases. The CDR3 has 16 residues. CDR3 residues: CASSFTSGVTTGELFF. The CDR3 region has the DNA TGCGCCAGCAGCTTTACTAGCGGGGTCACCACCGGGGAGCTGTTTTTT.

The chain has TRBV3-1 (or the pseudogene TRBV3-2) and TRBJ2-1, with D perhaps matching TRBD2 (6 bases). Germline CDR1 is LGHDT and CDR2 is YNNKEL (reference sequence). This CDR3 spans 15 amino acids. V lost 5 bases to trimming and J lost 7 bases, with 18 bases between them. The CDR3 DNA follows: TGTGCCAGCAGCTCAAGGGTAGCGGTTGGTAATGAGCAGTTCTTC. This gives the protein CASSSRVAVGNEQFF.

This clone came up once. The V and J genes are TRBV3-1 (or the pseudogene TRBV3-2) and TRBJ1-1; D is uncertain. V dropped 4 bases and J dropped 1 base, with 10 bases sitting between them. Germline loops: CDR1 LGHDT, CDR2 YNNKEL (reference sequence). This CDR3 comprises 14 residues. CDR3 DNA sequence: TGTGCCAGCAGCCCAATCGGGGAGAACACTGAAGCTTTCTTT. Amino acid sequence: CASSPIGENTEAFF.

CDR3: CASSADSYEQYF. Written as DNA, the CDR3 is TGTGCCAGCAGCGCTGACAGCTACGAGCAGTACTTC. V gene TRBV5-5 combines with J gene TRBJ2-7; the D gene is possibly TRBD1 (5 bases). V was clipped by 4 bases and J by 3 bases, with 8 bases between them. The CDR3 sequence is 12 residues long. In germline, CDR1 is SGHKS, CDR2 YYEKEE (reference sequence). Together with reference TRBV5-5 and TRBJ2-7, the CDR3 gives the full variable domain: DAGVTQSPTHLIKTRGQQVTLRCSPISGHKSVSWYQQVLGQGPQFIFQYYEKEERGRGNFPDRFSARQFPNYSSELNVNALLLGDSALYLCASSADSYEQYFGPGTRLTVT.

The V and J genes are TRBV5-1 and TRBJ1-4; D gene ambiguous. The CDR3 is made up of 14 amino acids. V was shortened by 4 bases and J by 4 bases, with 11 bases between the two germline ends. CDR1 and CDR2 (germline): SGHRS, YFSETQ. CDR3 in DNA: TGCGCCAGCAGCCTGACCGGGATTAATGAAAAACTGTTTTTT. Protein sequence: CASSLTGINEKLFF.

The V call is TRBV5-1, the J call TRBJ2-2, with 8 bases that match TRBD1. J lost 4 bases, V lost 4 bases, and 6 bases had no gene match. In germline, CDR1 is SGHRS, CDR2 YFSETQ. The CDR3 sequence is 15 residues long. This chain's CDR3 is CASSPDRASTGELFF. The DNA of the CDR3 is TGCGCCAGCAGCCCGGACAGGGCGAGCACCGGGGAGCTGTTTTTT.

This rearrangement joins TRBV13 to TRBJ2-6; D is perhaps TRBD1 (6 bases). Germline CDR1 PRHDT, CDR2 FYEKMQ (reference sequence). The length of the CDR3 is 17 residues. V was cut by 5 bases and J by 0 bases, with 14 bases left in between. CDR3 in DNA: TGTGCCAGCAGCCTGGGGGCCCAGCGCTCTGGGGCCAACGTCCTGACTTTC. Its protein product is CASSLGAQRSGANVLTF.

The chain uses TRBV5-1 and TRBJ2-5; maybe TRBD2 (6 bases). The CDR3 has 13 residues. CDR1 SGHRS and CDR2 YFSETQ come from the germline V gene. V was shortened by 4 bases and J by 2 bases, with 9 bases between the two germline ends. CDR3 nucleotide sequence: TGCGCCAGCAGCACGGACTATCAAGAGACCCAGTACTTC. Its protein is CASSTDYQETQYF.

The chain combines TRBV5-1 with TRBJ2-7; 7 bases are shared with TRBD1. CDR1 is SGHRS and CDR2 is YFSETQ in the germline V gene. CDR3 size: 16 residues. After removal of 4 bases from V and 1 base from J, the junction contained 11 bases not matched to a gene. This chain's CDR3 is CASSPGQSSASYEQYF. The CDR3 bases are TGCGCCAGCAGCCCGGGACAGTCCTCAGCGTCCTACGAGCAGTACTTC.

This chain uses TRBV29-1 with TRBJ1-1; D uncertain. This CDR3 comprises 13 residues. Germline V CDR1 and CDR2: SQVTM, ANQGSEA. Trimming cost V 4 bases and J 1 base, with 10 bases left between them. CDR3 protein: CSVAGNGNTEAFF. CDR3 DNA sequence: TGCAGCGTTGCGGGGAATGGGAACACTGAAGCTTTCTTT.